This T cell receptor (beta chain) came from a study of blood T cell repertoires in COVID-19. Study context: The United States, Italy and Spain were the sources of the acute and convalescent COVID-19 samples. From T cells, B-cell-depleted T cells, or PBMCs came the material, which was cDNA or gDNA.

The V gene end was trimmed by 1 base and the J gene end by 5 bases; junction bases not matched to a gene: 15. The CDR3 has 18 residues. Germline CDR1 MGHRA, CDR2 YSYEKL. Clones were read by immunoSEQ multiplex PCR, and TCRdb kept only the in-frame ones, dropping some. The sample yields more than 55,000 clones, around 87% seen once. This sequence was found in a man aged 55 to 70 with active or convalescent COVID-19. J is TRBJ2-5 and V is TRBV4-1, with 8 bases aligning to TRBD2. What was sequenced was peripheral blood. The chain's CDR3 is CASSQGPIGGAIRETQYF. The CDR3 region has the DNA TGCGCCAGCAGCCAAGGGCCCATCGGGGGGGCCATTCGGGAGACCCAGTACTTC.